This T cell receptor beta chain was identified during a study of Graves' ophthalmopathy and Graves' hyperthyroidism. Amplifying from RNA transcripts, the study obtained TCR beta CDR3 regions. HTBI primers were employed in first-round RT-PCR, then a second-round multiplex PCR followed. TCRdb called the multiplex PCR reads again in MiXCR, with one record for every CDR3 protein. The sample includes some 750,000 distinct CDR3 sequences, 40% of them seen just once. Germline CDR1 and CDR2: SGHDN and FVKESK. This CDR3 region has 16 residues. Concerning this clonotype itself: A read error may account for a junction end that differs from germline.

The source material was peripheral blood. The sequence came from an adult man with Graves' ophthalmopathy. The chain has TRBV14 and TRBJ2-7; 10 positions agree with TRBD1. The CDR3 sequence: CASSQENGTGVFEQCF. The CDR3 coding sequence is TGTGCCAGCAGCCAGGAAAACGGGACAGGGGTTTTCGAGCAGTGCTTC.